Listed here are 19 T cell receptor beta chains from one sample, sequenced in a study of human T cells and chemical hapten exposure. The sample's time point: healthy volunteer bleed at 2 weeks. Total RNA was extracted from unfractionated whole blood. TCRdb reanalysed the RACE reads using MiXCR and keeps one entry per CDR3 protein. The data contain approximately 90,000 distinct CDR3 sequences, roughly 8% of them seen just once; the ten biggest clones take up approximately 2.9%. Sequenced input: whole blood. Every receptor here comes from a female donor in good health. Some clones in this sample may be carry-over from other donors' samples.

In its sample, this clonotype was seen once. The V call is TRBV2, the J call TRBJ2-1, with D maybe TRBD1 (6 bases). The CDR3 covers 16 residues. Germline loops: CDR1 SNHLY, CDR2 FYNNEI. Trimming pared 6 bases from V and 2 bases from J, leaving 17 bases between. CDR3 DNA sequence: TGTGCCAGCAGGGACAGTCCGCTTACTACCTACAATGAGCAGTTCTTC. Translation gives CASRDSPLTTYNEQFF.

The chain joins TRBV7-9 to TRBJ1-1; no definite D call. V lost 2 bases and J 1 base, leaving 8 bases between the germline ends. Germline V gene data show CDR1 as SEHNR and CDR2 as FQNEAQ (reference sequence). This CDR3 region has 14 residues. The CDR3 nucleotides are TGTGCCAGCAGCTTAATCACGGAGAACACTGAAGCTTTCTTT. Residues: CASSLITENTEAFF. Based on the CDR3 plus reference TRBV7-9 and TRBJ1-1, the full variable domain is DTGVSQNPRHKITKRGQNVTFRCDPISEHNRLYWYRQTLGQGPEFLTYFQNEAQLEKSRLLSDRFSAERPKGSFSTLEIQRTEQGDSAMYLCASSLITENTEAFFGQGTRLTVV.

The chain uses TRBV2 and TRBJ1-2; D gene ambiguous. Germline V lookup: CDR1 SNHLY, CDR2 FYNNEI. The CDR3 length is 13 residues. Trimming removed 4 bases from V and 3 bases from J, with 9 bases in between. CDR3 DNA: TGTGCCAGCAGTGGCTCAGCGTACTATGGCTACACCTTC. Translation: CASSGSAYYGYTF.

This clonotype was found many times. The chain recombines TRBV6-5 with TRBJ1-4, with a weak D call TRBD1 (5 bases). Trimming took off 2 bases at V and 7 bases at J, with 11 bases between the two ends. Germline V gene data show CDR1 as MNHEY and CDR2 as SVGAGI. The CDR3 covers 14 residues. CDR3: CASSYGRGVEKLFF. In DNA form, the CDR3 reads TGTGCCAGCAGTTACGGTCGGGGGGTTGAAAAACTGTTTTTT.

There are a few counts of this clonotype. This chain joins TRBV7-9 and TRBJ1-3; the D is unclear. The germline V gene encodes CDR1 SEHNR and CDR2 FQNEAQ (reference sequence). V was pared by 5 bases and J by 0 bases, with 8 bases between. There are 14 residues in the CDR3. The CDR3 sequence is CASSEESSGNTIYF. The CDR3, as DNA: TGTGCCAGCAGCGAAGAGAGCTCTGGAAACACCATATATTTT.

The CDR3 sequence: CASNKGQPCYSNQPQHF. CDR3 bases: TGTGCCAGTAATAAGGGACAGCCCTGCTATAGCAATCAGCCCCAGCATTTT. The chain couples TRBV14 to TRBJ1-5; 7 nucleotides line up with TRBD1. Germline-derived CDR1 and CDR2 are SGHDN and FVKESK. Trimming took 9 bases from V and 0 from J; bases not matched to a gene: 14. The CDR3 length is 17 residues.

The chain combines TRBV29-1 with TRBJ2-2, with D unresolved. The CDR3 spans 12 residues. Trimming shortened V by 5 bases and J by 7 bases, and 11 bases separated the two germline ends. CDR1 SQVTM and CDR2 ANQGSEA come from the germline V gene. CDR3 loop: CSVTRFGGELFF. The CDR3 bases are TGCAGCGTTACGCGGTTCGGCGGGGAGCTGTTTTTT.

This chain connects TRBV12-5 to TRBJ1-2; D is possibly TRBD1 (5 bases). The CDR3 totals 14 residues. From germline, CDR1 is LGHNT and CDR2 FRNRAP. Trimming stripped 0 bases from V and 7 bases from J, with 12 bases between. The CDR3 coding sequence is TGTGCTAGTGGTTTGGTACCGACAGTTCGTGGCTACACCTTC. Its translation: CASGLVPTVRGYTF.

This sequence joins TRBV25-1 and TRBJ1-1, with 11 bases fitting TRBD1. The CDR3 has 17 residues. Per the germline V gene, CDR1 is MGHDK and CDR2 is SYGVNS. V lost 3 bases to trimming and J lost 4 bases; unmatched junction nucleotides: 10. The CDR3 DNA reads as TGTGCCAGCAGTGAGATTGGGACAGGGGGAGGCCCCACTGAAGCTTTCTTT. The encoded protein is CASSEIGTGGGPTEAFF.

This clonotype was picked up a small number of times. V usage is TRBV10-3 and J usage is TRBJ2-1; D ambiguous. CDR3 size: 11 residues. V was shortened by 2 bases and J by 8 bases, with 4 bases between the two germline ends. Germline loops: CDR1 ENHRY, CDR2 SYGVKD. The DNA of the CDR3 is TGTGCCATCAGTGAGGGGGATGAGCAGTTCTTC. Protein: CAISEGDEQFF.

This clonotype appeared a few times. The rearrangement joins TRBV28 to TRBJ1-4; D is unclear. Germline assignment: CDR1 MDHEN and CDR2 SYDVKM. This CDR3 has 13 amino acids. Between the trimmed V and J ends, which lost 5 bases and 5 bases, there was a span of 9 bases. The CDR3 nucleotides read TGTGCCAGCAGTCTAAACACGAATGAAAAACTGTTTTTT. It translates to CASSLNTNEKLFF. The entire variable domain, with the rest obtained from reference TRBV28 and TRBJ1-4, is as follows: DVKVTQSSRYLVKRTGEKVFLECVQDMDHENMFWYRQDPGLGLRLIYFSYDVKMKEKGDIPEGYSVSREKKERFSLILESASTNQTSMYLCASSLNTNEKLFFGSGTQLSVL.

This clonotype appeared many times. The chain employs TRBV4-1 and TRBJ2-1, with 8 bases fitting TRBD1. The ends lost 0 bases at V and 8 bases at J; junction bases unmatched: 9. Germline V gene data show CDR1 as MGHRA and CDR2 as YSYEKL. CDR3 length equals 16 residues. The CDR3 coding sequence is TGCGCCAGCAGCCAAGATGACAGGGGAACTATCCATGAGCAGTTCTTC. Its translation is CASSQDDRGTIHEQFF.

To note about this clonotype: Germline and junction disagree at one end, which may indicate a read error. V gene TRBV5-1 combines with J gene TRBJ2-7; D is undetermined. The CDR3 loop spans 14 amino acids. From germline, CDR1 is SGHRS and CDR2 YFSETQ. CDR3 in amino acids: CASRLALPSYEQYF. The CDR3 DNA sequence: TGCGCCAGCAGATTGGCCCTACCCTCCTACGAGCAGTACTTC. The full variable domain, with the rest looked up from reference TRBV5-1 and TRBJ2-7, is KAGVTQTPRYLIKTRGQQVTLSCSPISGHRSVSWYQQTPGQGLQFLFEYFSETQRNKGNFPGRFSGRQFSNSRSEMNVSTLELGDSALYLCASRLALPSYEQYFGPGTRLTVT.

The V call is TRBV29-1, the J call TRBJ1-1; the D is unclear. Trimming cost V 6 bases and J 10 bases, with 15 bases left between them. CDR3 size: 11 residues. Germline CDR1 reads SQVTM; CDR2 reads ANQGSEA. The CDR3 DNA sequence: TGCAGCGTCCTAGTAGGCGGGAGAGCTTTCTTT. It translates to CSVLVGGRAFF.

The table lists this clonotype with a few counts. The chain joins TRBV5-1 to TRBJ2-6, with D perhaps being TRBD1 or TRBD2 (5 bases each). V was shortened by 1 base and J by 2 bases, with 7 bases between the two germline ends. The CDR3 extends over 15 amino acids. The germline V gene has CDR1 SGHRS and CDR2 YFSETQ. CDR3 DNA: TGCGCCAGCAGCTTGTTGGGGGCTGGGGCCAACGTCCTGACTTTC. Its translation: CASSLLGAGANVLTF.

This clonotype was counted a few times. The V gene is TRBV2, the J gene TRBJ2-3; 10 positions agree with TRBD1. Germline lookup yields CDR1 SNHLY and CDR2 FYNNEI. CDR3 size: 13 residues. V shed 7 bases and J 5 bases; nucleotides not matched to a gene: 3. The CDR3 is CASTGQGGDTQYF. The CDR3 nucleotides read TGTGCCAGCACCGGACAGGGGGGAGATACGCAGTATTTT.

This clonotype was counted between two and nine times. The V gene is TRBV6-6, the J gene TRBJ1-4, with D tentatively TRBD1 (6 bases). The V and J ends lost 2 bases and 4 bases respectively, with 8 bases between them. The CDR3 loop spans 14 amino acids. Looked up from germline, CDR1 is MNHNY and CDR2 is SVGAGI (reference sequence). The CDR3: CASSYGGGNEKLFF. The DNA for the CDR3 is TGTGCCAGCAGTTACGGGGGCGGTAATGAAAAACTGTTTTTT.

This clonotype has a handful of counts. This chain joins TRBV11-3 and TRBJ2-5; TRBD1 might be the D (5 bases). The CDR3 contains 16 residues. V was shortened by 2 bases and J by 1 base, with 14 bases between the two germline ends. From germline, CDR1 is SGHNT and CDR2 YENEEA. This CDR3 is CASSLQGATSQETQYF. DNA of the CDR3: TGTGCCAGCAGCTTACAAGGGGCAACCTCCCAAGAGACCCAGTACTTC.

This clonotype was counted at least ten times. The V call is TRBV6-5, the J call TRBJ2-7; 9 positions agree with TRBD1. Germline trimming cut 4 bases from V and 2 bases from J; bases unmatched to any gene: 3. Germline V gives CDR1 MNHEY, CDR2 SVGAGI. The length of the CDR3 is 14 residues. The CDR3 loop reads CASSWTGDTYEQYF. CDR3 DNA: TGTGCCAGCAGTTGGACAGGGGATACCTACGAGCAGTACTTC.